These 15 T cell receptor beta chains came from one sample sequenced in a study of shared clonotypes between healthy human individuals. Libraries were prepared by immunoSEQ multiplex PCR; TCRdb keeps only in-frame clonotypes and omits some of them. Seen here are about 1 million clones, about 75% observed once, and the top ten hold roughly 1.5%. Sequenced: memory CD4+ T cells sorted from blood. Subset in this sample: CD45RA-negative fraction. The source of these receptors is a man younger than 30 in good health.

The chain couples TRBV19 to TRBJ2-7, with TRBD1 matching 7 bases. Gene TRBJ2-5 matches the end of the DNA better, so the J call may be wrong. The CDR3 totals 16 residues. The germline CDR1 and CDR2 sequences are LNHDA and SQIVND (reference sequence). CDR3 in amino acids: CASSPTGSKPQETQYF. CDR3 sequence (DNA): TGTGCCAGTAGTCCGACAGGGTCGAAACCCCAAGAGACCCAGTACTTC.

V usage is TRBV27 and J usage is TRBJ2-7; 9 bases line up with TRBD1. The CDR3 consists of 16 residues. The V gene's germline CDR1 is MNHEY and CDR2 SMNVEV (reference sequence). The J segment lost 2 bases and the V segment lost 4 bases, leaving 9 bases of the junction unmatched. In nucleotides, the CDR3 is TGTGCCAGCAGTTCCCAGGGACAGGGAATCCCCTACGAGCAGTACTTC. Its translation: CASSSQGQGIPYEQYF.

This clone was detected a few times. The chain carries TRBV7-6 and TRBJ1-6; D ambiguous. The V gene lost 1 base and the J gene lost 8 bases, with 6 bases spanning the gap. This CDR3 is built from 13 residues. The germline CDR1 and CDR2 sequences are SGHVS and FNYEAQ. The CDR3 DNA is TGTGCCAGCAGCTTAGAAGCGTATTCACCCCTCCACTTT. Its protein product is CASSLEAYSPLHF.

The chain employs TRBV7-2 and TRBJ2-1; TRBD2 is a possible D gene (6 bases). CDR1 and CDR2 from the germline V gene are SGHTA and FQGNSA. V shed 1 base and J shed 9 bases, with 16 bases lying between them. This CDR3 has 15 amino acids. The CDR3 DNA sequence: TGTGCCAGCAGCTTAGATGCCCTCCCCGGGGGTGAGCAGTTCTTC. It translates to CASSLDALPGGEQFF.

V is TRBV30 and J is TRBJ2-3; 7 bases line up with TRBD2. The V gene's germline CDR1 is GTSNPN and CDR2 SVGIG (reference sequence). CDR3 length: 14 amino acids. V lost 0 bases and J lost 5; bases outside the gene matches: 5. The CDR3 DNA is TGTGCCTGGAGTGTAACTAGCGTGAGAGATACGCAGTATTTT. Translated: CAWSVTSVRDTQYF.

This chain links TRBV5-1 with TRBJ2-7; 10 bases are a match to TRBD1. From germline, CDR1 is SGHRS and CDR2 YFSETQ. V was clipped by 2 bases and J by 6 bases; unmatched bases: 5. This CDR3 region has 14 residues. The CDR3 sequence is CASSFGTGDGEQYF. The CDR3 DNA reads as TGCGCCAGCAGCTTTGGGACAGGGGATGGCGAGCAGTACTTC.

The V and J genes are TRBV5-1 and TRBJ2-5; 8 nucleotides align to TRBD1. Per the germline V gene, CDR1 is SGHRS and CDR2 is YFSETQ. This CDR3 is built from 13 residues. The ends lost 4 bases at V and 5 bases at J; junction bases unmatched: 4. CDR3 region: CASSKTGDETQYF. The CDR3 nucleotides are TGCGCCAGCAGCAAGACAGGGGACGAGACCCAGTACTTC. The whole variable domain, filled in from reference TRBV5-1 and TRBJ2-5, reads KAGVTQTPRYLIKTRGQQVTLSCSPISGHRSVSWYQQTPGQGLQFLFEYFSETQRNKGNFPGRFSGRQFSNSRSEMNVSTLELGDSALYLCASSKTGDETQYFGPGTRLLVL.

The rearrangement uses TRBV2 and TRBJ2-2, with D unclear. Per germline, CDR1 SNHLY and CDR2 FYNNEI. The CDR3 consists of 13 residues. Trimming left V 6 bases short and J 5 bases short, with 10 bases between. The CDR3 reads CASRPLETGELFF. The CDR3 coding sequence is TGTGCCAGCAGGCCACTCGAAACCGGGGAGCTGTTTTTT.

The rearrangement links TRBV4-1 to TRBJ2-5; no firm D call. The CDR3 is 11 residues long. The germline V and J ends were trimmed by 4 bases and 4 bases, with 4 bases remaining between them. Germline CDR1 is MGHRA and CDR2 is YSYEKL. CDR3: CASSLGETQYF. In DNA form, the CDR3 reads TGCGCCAGCAGCCTGGGAGAGACCCAGTACTTC.

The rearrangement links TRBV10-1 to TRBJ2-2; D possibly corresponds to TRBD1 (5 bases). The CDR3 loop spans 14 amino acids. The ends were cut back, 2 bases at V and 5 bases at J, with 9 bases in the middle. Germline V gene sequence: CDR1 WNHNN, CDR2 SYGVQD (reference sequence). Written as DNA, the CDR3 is TGCGCCAGCAGTGAGCAGGGTTGGACCGGGGAGCTGTTTTTT. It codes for CASSEQGWTGELFF.

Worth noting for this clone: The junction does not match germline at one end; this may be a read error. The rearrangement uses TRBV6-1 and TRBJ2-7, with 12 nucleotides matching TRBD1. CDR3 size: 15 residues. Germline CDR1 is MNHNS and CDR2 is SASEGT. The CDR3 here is CASSARDRGLRRGDF. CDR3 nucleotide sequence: TGTGCCAGCAGTGCGAGGGACAGGGGGCTTCGACGAGGGGACTTC.

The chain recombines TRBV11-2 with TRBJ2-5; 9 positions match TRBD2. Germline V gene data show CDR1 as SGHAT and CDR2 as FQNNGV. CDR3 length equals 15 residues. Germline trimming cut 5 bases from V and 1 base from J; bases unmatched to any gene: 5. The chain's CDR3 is CASSTSGGPQETQYF. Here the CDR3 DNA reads TGTGCCAGCAGCACGAGCGGGGGGCCCCAAGAGACCCAGTACTTC. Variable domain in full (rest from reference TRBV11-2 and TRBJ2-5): EAGVAQSPRYKIIEKRQSVAFWCNPISGHATLYWYQQILGQGPKLLIQFQNNGVVDDSQLPKDRFSAERLKGVDSTLKIQPAKLEDSAVYLCASSTSGGPQETQYFGPGTRLLVL.

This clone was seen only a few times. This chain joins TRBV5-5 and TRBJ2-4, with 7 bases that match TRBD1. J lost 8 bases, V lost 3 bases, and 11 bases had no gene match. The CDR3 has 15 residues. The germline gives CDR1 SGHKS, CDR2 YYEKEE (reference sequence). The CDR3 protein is CASSSTGARGDIQYF. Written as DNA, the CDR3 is TGTGCCAGCAGCTCCACAGGGGCGCGAGGTGACATTCAGTACTTC.

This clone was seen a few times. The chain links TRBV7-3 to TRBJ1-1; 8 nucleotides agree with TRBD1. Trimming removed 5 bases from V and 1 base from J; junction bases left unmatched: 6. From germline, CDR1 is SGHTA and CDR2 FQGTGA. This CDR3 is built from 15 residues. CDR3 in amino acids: CASSAQGAGNTEAFF. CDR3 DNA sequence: TGTGCCAGCAGCGCCCAGGGGGCTGGGAACACTGAAGCTTTCTTT.

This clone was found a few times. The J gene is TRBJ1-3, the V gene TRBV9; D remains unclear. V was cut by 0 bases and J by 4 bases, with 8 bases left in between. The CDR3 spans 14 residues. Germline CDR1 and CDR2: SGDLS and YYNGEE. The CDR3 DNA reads TGTGCCAGCAGCGTAGGGGCAGCGGGAAACACCATATATTTT. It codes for CASSVGAAGNTIYF.